The source of this T cell receptor beta chain is a study of blood T cell repertoires in COVID-19. Study-wide context: The samples span acute and convalescent COVID-19 from the United States, Italy and Spain. From T cells, B-cell-depleted T cells, or PBMCs came the material, which was cDNA or gDNA.

The CDR3 extends over 15 amino acids. Trimming shortened V by 3 bases and J by 1 base, and 10 bases separated the two germline ends. Germline V gene data show CDR1 as MNHEY and CDR2 as SMNVEV (reference sequence). Authors' processing steps: Estimated nucleated cell counts came from reference gene primer amplification. Sequenced by immunoSEQ multiplex PCR; TCRdb stores in-frame clones only, minus some. The V and J calls and clone size come from that table; D and trimming were worked out from the DNA. In the table there are 72,000 or so clones, approximately 85% of which are singletons. The clonotype was recovered from a woman over 75 with active or convalescent COVID-19. The V call is TRBV27, the J call TRBJ2-1, with a tentative D call TRBD2 (7 bases). Sequences were obtained from peripheral blood. CDR3 amino acids: CASSLEGGSYNEQFF. The CDR3 bases are TGTGCCAGCAGTTTGGAGGGGGGGTCCTACAATGAGCAGTTCTTC.